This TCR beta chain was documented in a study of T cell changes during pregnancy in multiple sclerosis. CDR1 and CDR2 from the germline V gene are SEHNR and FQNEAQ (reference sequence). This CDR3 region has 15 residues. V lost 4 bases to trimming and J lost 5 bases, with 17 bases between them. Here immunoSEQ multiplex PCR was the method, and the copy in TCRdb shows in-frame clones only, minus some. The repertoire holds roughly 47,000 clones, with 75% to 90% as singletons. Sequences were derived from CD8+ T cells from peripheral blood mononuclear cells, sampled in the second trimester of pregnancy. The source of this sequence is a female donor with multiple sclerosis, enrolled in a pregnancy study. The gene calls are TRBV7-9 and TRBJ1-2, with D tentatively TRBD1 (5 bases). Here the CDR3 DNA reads TGTGCCAGCAGCTCCGAGGCGGGACGGAAATATGGCTACACCTTC. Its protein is CASSSEAGRKYGYTF.